The next 14 T cell receptor beta chains were all read from a single sample in a study of regulatory T cells in long-lasting Graves disease. Time point: newly diagnosed GD, antithyroid drugs for less than 3 months. PBMC-extracted RNA yielded the TCR library. iRepertoire HTBI primers and Arm-PCR of CDR3 regions built TCR beta libraries. MiXCR, run by TCRdb on the multiplex PCR reads, gives a single entry per CDR3 protein. The repertoire holds about 430,000 distinct CDR3 sequences, with 15% as singletons. The same specimen was also included in a second study, on T cells in Graves' hyperthyroidism and ophthalmopathy.

The source was peripheral blood mononuclear cells (PBMCs), collected at new diagnosis, from a patient treated with antithyroid drugs. These receptors came from a woman aged 40 to 50 with Graves disease.

This clonotype has a count of ten or more. V and J are TRBV11-2 and TRBJ2-7, with D hard to call. The CDR3 covers 12 residues. The V gene's germline CDR1 is SGHAT and CDR2 FQNNGV. V lost 1 base and J 5 bases, leaving 6 bases between the germline ends. CDR3 coding DNA: TGTGCCAGCAGCTTAGGACCACACGAGCAGTACTTC. It specifies CASSLGPHEQYF.

This clonotype appeared many times. The chain is built from TRBV20-1 and TRBJ2-1; the D gene is possibly TRBD2 (6 bases). CDR3 length: 16 amino acids. The germline CDR1 and CDR2 sequences are DFQATT and SNEGSKA (reference sequence). V was clipped by 2 bases and J by 4 bases, with 18 bases between them. In DNA, the CDR3 is TGCAGTGCTAGAAAAAGCGGTAGCGGAAAATACAATGAGCAGTTCTTC. Its protein is CSARKSGSGKYNEQFF.

Only one count was recorded for this clonotype. J is TRBJ2-1 and V is TRBV11-1; possible D gene TRBD2, 5 bases. The CDR3 length is 14 residues. Germline CDR1 and CDR2: SGHAT and FQDESV (reference sequence). V gave up 5 bases and J gave up 5 bases, with 13 bases separating them. The CDR3 loop is CASSRWRGHNEQFF. The CDR3 coding sequence is TGTGCCAGCAGCAGGTGGCGAGGGCACAATGAGCAGTTCTTC.

This clonotype was detected many times. The chain couples TRBV11-2 to TRBJ2-1; 11 nucleotides align to TRBD2. V dropped 5 bases and J dropped 0; count of bases not matched to a gene: 12. The CDR3 runs to 19 residues. Germline CDR1 reads SGHAT; CDR2 reads FQNNGV. CDR3 bases: TGTGCCAGCAGCCCTAATAGCGGGAGGGACCAGAGCTCCTACAATGAGCAGTTCTTC. As protein: CASSPNSGRDQSSYNEQFF.

This clonotype was picked up a small number of times. This chain uses TRBV6-2 or TRBV6-3 with TRBJ1-5; no clear D gene. Trimming removed 2 bases at V and 6 bases at J, with 5 bases between. The CDR3 has 12 residues. The germline V gene has CDR1 MNHEY and CDR2 SVGEGT. The CDR3 DNA reads as TGTGCCAGCAGTTACCCTGGTCAGCCCCAGCATTTT. Amino acids: CASSYPGQPQHF.

J is TRBJ2-7 and V is TRBV2, with TRBD2 as a possible D gene (6 bases). The germline V gene encodes CDR1 SNHLY and CDR2 FYNNEI. The CDR3 is 14 amino acids. Trimming removed 5 bases at V and 2 bases at J, with 13 bases between. CDR3 amino acids: CASSPGGIPYEQYF. The DNA of the CDR3 is TGTGCCAGCAGTCCCGGAGGGATCCCCTACGAGCAGTACTTC.

At least ten counts were recorded for this clonotype. The chain uses TRBV12-3 or TRBV12-4 and TRBJ2-1; tentatively, D is TRBD2 (7 bases). V lost 1 base to trimming and J lost 9 bases, with 13 bases between them. CDR3 length: 14 amino acids. CDR3: CASSLGREGGEQFF. DNA for the CDR3: TGTGCCAGCAGTTTAGGAAGGGAGGGGGGTGAGCAGTTCTTC.

The gene calls are TRBV10-2 and TRBJ1-1, with TRBD1 matching over 8 bases. This CDR3 is built from 13 residues. V dropped 2 bases and J dropped 10; count of bases not matched to a gene: 6. Germline loops: CDR1 WSHSY, CDR2 SAAADI. In DNA, the CDR3 is TGCGCCAGCAGTGAGCCCGACAGGGGAAGAGCTTTCTTT. This translates into CASSEPDRGRAFF.

This clonotype was recorded many times. DNA for the CDR3: TGTGCCATCAGTGAGCCCGGGACTAGCGGCAATGAGCAGTTCTTC. It codes for CAISEPGTSGNEQFF. V and J are TRBV10-3 and TRBJ2-1; 11 positions match TRBD2. V dropped 2 bases and J dropped 6; count of bases not matched to a gene: 3. The germline CDR1 and CDR2 sequences are ENHRY and SYGVKD. The CDR3 is made up of 15 amino acids.

This clonotype was observed at least ten times. The chain recombines TRBV20-1 with TRBJ1-1; D ambiguous. Trimming removed 0 bases from V and 8 bases from J, with 16 bases in between. The CDR3 is 14 amino acids. Germline V CDR1 and CDR2: DFQATT, SNEGSKA (reference sequence). The CDR3 reads CSAREPDGRTEAFF. DNA of the CDR3: TGCAGTGCTAGAGAACCGGACGGCCGAACGGAAGCTTTCTTT.

This clonotype appeared many times. The V and J genes are TRBV7-8 and TRBJ2-7, with a weak D call TRBD1 (6 bases). V lost 5 bases and J 3 bases, leaving 14 bases between the germline ends. The CDR3 contains 14 residues. Germline V gene data show CDR1 as SGHVS and CDR2 as FQNEAQ. CDR3 in amino acids: CASSVQGESYEQYF. DNA for the CDR3: TGTGCCAGCAGCGTACAGGGTGAGAGCTACGAGCAGTACTTC.

Points on this clonotype: At one boundary the junction diverges from the germline segment, which might be a read error. This chain connects TRBV27 to TRBJ1-3, with D possibly being TRBD1 (5 bases). CDR1 MNHEY and CDR2 SMNVEV come from the germline V gene (reference sequence). The CDR3 totals 17 residues. The CDR3 sequence: CASSLKGRGVTGSTIYF. The CDR3 nucleotides are TGTGCCAGCAGTTTAAAGGGTCGGGGGGTGACTGGAAGCACCATATATTTT.

The rearrangement links TRBV5-1 to TRBJ2-2; 9 bases line up with TRBD2. The length of the CDR3 is 16 residues. Germline trimming cut 2 bases from V and 3 bases from J; bases unmatched to any gene: 5. CDR1 is SGHRS, CDR2 YFSETQ, per germline. The CDR3 sequence is CASSFVAGEYTGELFF. In nucleotides, the CDR3 is TGCGCCAGCAGCTTTGTAGCGGGAGAGTACACCGGGGAGCTGTTTTTT. Combining the CDR3 with reference TRBV5-1 and TRBJ2-2 gives the whole variable domain KAGVTQTPRYLIKTRGQQVTLSCSPISGHRSVSWYQQTPGQGLQFLFEYFSETQRNKGNFPGRFSGRQFSNSRSEMNVSTLELGDSALYLCASSFVAGEYTGELFFGEGSRLTVL.

The chain employs TRBV6-5 and TRBJ2-7; weak D call: TRBD1 (6 bases). V gave up 2 bases and J gave up 0 bases, with 17 bases separating them. Germline V gene sequence: CDR1 MNHEY, CDR2 SVGAGI. The CDR3 sequence is 17 residues long. The CDR3 nucleotides are TGTGCCAGCAGTTACACGGACCCCAGGGGAAGCTCCTACGAGCAGTACTTC. Translation gives CASSYTDPRGSSYEQYF.